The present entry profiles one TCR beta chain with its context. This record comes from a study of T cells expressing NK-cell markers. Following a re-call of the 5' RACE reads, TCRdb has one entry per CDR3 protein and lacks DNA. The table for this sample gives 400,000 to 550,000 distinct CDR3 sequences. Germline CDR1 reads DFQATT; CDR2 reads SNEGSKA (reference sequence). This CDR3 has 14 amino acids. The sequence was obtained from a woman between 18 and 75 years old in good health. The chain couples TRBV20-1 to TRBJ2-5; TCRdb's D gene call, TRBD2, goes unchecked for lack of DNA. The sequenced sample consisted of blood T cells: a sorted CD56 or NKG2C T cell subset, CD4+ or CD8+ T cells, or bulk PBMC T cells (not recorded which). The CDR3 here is CSAPQRGGIETQYF.